This TCR beta chain appears in the sequencing data of a study of CXCR3-negative and CXCR3-positive naive CD8 T cells. Naive CD8+ T lymphocytes were specified as CD45RO-CCR7+CD27+CD95-. Study-wide findings and caveats: CXCR3-positive naive cells had more hydrophobic TRB CDR3s than CXCR3-negative naive cells. Similarly elevated diversity marked both naive subsets, with memory CD8+ cells showing far lower diversity. Partial loss of CXCR3 expression followed cryopreservation; most assays used fresh PBMCs.

UMI-labeled 5' RACE TRB cDNA libraries were prepared from the cells. TCRdb reanalyzed the 5' RACE reads, giving one entry per CDR3 protein sequence and no DNA. This specimen shows fewer than 95,000 distinct CDR3 sequences; the ten leading clones hold approximately 1%. Regarding this clonotype: Its antigen remains unknown.

Sequencing used naive CXCR3- CD8+ T cells from blood. Subset in this sample: CD45RO-CCR7+CD27+CD95- naive CD8+ T cells lacking CXCR3 (TNR3-). The TCR originated in a human donor in good health. Some clones in this sample may be carry-over from other donors' samples.

This chain's CDR3 is CSVQGPTQETQYF. The V and J genes are TRBV29-1 and TRBJ2-5; lacking DNA, the TRBD1 call made by TCRdb goes unchecked. In germline, CDR1 is SQVTM, CDR2 ANQGSEA. The CDR3 runs 13 residues.